This is a list of T cell receptor beta chains from one sample in a study of response to subunit inactivated influenza vaccine. TCRdb re-called the RT-PCR reads through MiXCR, storing one row per CDR3 protein. Of 530,000 or so distinct CDR3 sequences listed, 25% are singletons. This specimen consisted of CD4+ T cells sorted from PBMCs, obtained more than 4 days after vaccination. All receptors come from a man between 50 and 59 years old who received an inactivated influenza vaccine. Each CDR3 is given without its conserved first and last residue. Fields, in order: D gene, J gene, V gene, CDR3 protein. A D gene is named only where the DNA matches it firmly.

>.|TRBJ2-5|TRBV20-1
SASLDGAQY
>TRBD1|TRBJ2-5|TRBV29-1
SVVPRQGLETQY
>.|TRBJ2-6|TRBV20-1
SATRGAGANVLT
>.|TRBJ2-3|TRBV6-1
ASSDRPRVDTDTQY
>.|TRBJ2-5|TRBV12-3/TRBV12-4
ASSTQGGIQY
>TRBD2|TRBJ2-1|TRBV28
ASSLWLAGGGEQF
>TRBD2|TRBJ2-3|TRBV7-3
ASSPAPGTTTDTQY
>TRBD2|TRBJ2-1|TRBV20-1
SAPGAGGHNEQF
>.|TRBJ1-5|TRBV20-1
SASPGSNQPQH
>TRBD1|TRBJ2-5|TRBV2
ASRQETGGQETQY
>TRBD1|TRBJ2-3|TRBV5-6
ASSLLLDRGVVDTQY
>.|TRBJ2-7|TRBV28
ASSGGLVLRTYEQY
>.|TRBJ1-5|TRBV6-2/TRBV6-3
ASSYQNFNQPQH
>TRBD2|TRBJ2-1|TRBV4-3
ASSQDLLAGVGEQF
>TRBD1|TRBJ2-1|TRBV29-1
SAEGGQANYNEQF
>.|TRBJ2-3|TRBV10-3
AISSTGQDTQY
>.|TRBJ2-7|TRBV12-3/TRBV12-4
ASSLGDRDTEQY
>.|TRBJ1-2|TRBV7-9
ASSLDGLSYGYT
>.|TRBJ2-7|TRBV10-3
ATMRDLSYEQY
>.|TRBJ1-1|TRBV29-1
SVKGRQNTEAF
>.|TRBJ2-4|TRBV28
ASSPPSLAKNIQY
>.|TRBJ2-1|TRBV6-2/TRBV6-3
ASRRWDNEQF
>.|TRBJ2-2|TRBV7-2
ASSLFGAQGGELF
>.|TRBJ1-6|TRBV4-3
ASSQDLTRRVRRSPLH
>TRBD2|TRBJ2-1|TRBV28
ASSLSHRLLAGYNEQF
>.|TRBJ1-5|TRBV5-1
ASSLALAKEVQPQH
>.|TRBJ2-1|TRBV7-8
ASSPRGRSYNEQF
>.|TRBJ2-7|TRBV7-9
ASSREDGYEQY
>.|TRBJ2-7|TRBV6-1
ASSDEEVAYEQY
>.|TRBJ2-1|TRBV5-1
ASSLATQQEQF
>TRBD1|TRBJ2-7|TRBV28
ASSYDREVTTYEQY
>.|TRBJ2-4|TRBV5-1
ASSLGVENIQY
>TRBD2|TRBJ2-1|TRBV7-3
ASSTTSGRYNEQF
>.|TRBJ1-1|TRBV12-3/TRBV12-4
ASGPASNTEAF
>.|TRBJ2-7|TRBV12-3/TRBV12-4
ASSPPVAGDEQY
>.|TRBJ2-2|TRBV11-1
ASSLAYGGELF
>TRBD1|TRBJ1-2|TRBV20-1
SASRGQGGSPYGYT
>.|TRBJ2-5|TRBV24-1
ATSGGGAETQY
>TRBD1|TRBJ2-7|TRBV10-3
AISTPRDSYEQY
>TRBD2|TRBJ2-7|TRBV5-1
ASSLVVGTTSSEQY
>.|TRBJ2-6|TRBV5-1
ASSSSSGANVLT
>TRBD1|TRBJ2-3|TRBV20-1
SARQGRTDTQY
>TRBD2|TRBJ2-3|TRBV6-1
ASRPGGVTSGSADTQY
>.|TRBJ2-2|TRBV7-2
ASSPGLNTGELF
>TRBD2|TRBJ2-5|TRBV15
ATGSGRALAETQY
>.|TRBJ2-5|TRBV5-1
ASSLSPSASETQY
>.|TRBJ2-1|TRBV11-2
ASSSVDEQF
>TRBD1|TRBJ2-3|TRBV7-2
ASSLGTGMRDTQY
>TRBD2|TRBJ2-1|TRBV12-3/TRBV12-4
ASMPSGIEQF
>.|TRBJ2-7|TRBV5-1
ASSLDGFGEQY